Sequencing of this T cell receptor beta chain was carried out in a study of immune aging and cytomegalovirus after organ transplant (dated by TCRdb to about 2021). Looking at the study overall: Every transplant recipient was given three-drug immunosuppression consisting of prednisone, tacrolimus, and mycophenolate. The research as a whole found: Large clones contained a bigger proportion of TEMRA cells, and over time the seven largest clones (around 2,000 cells) picked up aged and TEMRA cells and lost TCM cells. Since the sequencing data did not include a CD57 measurement, a conservative gene-based definition of aging was used in its place. Following viremia, cells with an aged phenotype rose post-transplant no matter the clone size, with the increase showing up earlier in large clones (days 200-264) than in small clones.

A few counts support this clonotype. Its antigen specificity is not known. No per-base quality is available; no much larger clone lies one base away. The library relied on single-cell sequencing. TCRdb records Illumina NovaSeq 6000 as the sequencer. For cell capture and library preparation, the team used the BD Rhapsody Targeted mRNA and AbSeq Reagent Kit in a microwell format. The libraries included TCR, sample tags, AbSeq, and targeted mRNA drawn from the Human T-Cell Expression Panel together with custom TOX and TOX2 primers. An Illumina NovaSeq was used to sequence the libraries. On the authors' methods: The analysis covered 9,000 to 13,000 cells in total, of which 7076 were CD8 T cells and 4494 were CD8 T cells with an identifiable TCR CDR3. The BD Rhapsody Targeted Analysis Pipeline, including V(D)J processing, was run on the Seven Bridges Genomics platform to process the raw data. Quality control, Sample Tag demultiplexing with Lex-BDSMK, clone identification with VDJ Explorer, and Seurat clustering were performed in SeqGeq 1.6.0. Clones making up <1% of CD8 T cells were classified as non-expanded, and clones making up >2.5% of the sample were classified as clonal expansions. TCRdb handled the public reads itself, with Q25 trimming in fastp and clone calling in MiXCR, and kept productive beta chains. When rows share a CDR3 protein, they turn into one entry using the most common DNA and genes. In this record, the V and J calls reflect TCRdb's handling and not the investigators' own analysis. Here the sample has approximately 22,000 distinct CDR3 sequences; about a third occur a single time. The ten most abundant clones make up less than 30% of the sample.

V is shortened by 5 bases, J by 1 base, and the region joining them spans 18 bases. From cysteine to phenylalanine, the CDR3 is 15 amino acids long. Of all the DNA, just the CDR3 is kept, 45 bases in frame from base 1. CDR1 and CDR2, per the germline V gene, are SQVTM and ANQGSEA. The sample's time point label, decoded: five sample-tagged time points from pre-transplant (day -1) to day 368 post-transplant, pooled. PBMC were thawed and then stimulated for over nine hours with a CMV IE-1 overlapping peptide library, with no transport inhibitors added. After being thawed and rested overnight, the cells were stimulated in R10 medium along with CD28/CD49d costimulation. The IE-1 peptide library was made up of 15-amino-acid peptides, each overlapping by 11 amino acids. Each time point was barcoded using BD Single-Cell Multiplexing Kit Sample Tags, after which the barcoded samples were pooled and stained with oligo-conjugated anti-CD45RA plus sorting antibodies. A BD FACSAria III was used to sort CMV-responsive CD8+CD137+ and CD4+CD154+ T cells at 4-way purity. Blood was drawn into EDTA vacutainers and was processed by Ficoll gradient within 1-24 hours.

The sequence was obtained from a female donor who had a heart transplant and CMV viremia. The V gene is TRBV29-1 and the J gene is TRBJ2-7, with a weak D call of TRBD2 (5 bases match). The material was CMV peptide-activated CD4+ and CD8+ T cells sorted from blood, obtained at five time points, pooled. The sample's cell subset or site label is to be understood as: sorted CD8+CD137+ and CD4+CD154+ T cells after 11 to 13 h CMV IE-1 peptide stimulation. In nucleotide form, the sequence is TGCAGCGTTCCCTTCCCGAGAGGGAAATCCTACGAGCAGTACTTC. Its product reads: CSVPFPRGKSYEQYF.